This entry concerns a single TCR beta chain. The antigen is not known. These data belong to a study of CD4 T cells in relation to SARS-CoV-2 and coronaviruses. Sequencing was performed with immunoSEQ multiplex PCR; in TCRdb, only in-frame clones are kept and a portion is missing. The data hold fewer than 45,000 clones, with 75% to 90% observed a single time. The CDR3 sequence is 19 residues long. With V trimmed by 1 base and J by 4 bases, 9 bases remained unmatched. CDR1 is LNHDA, CDR2 SQIVND, per germline (reference sequence). The study's findings and limits: About 65% of donors had memory CD4+ clonotypes crossrecognizing SARS-CoV-2 and common cold coronavirus spike.

The sample consisted of naive CD4+ T cells from PBMCs, cultured in vitro. Subset: naive CD4+ T cells isolated by negative enrichment. The chain employs TRBV19 and TRBJ2-2; TRBD2 agrees at 13 bases. This sequence was found in an adult with COVID-19. The CDR3 here is CASSIVRTSGSVITGELFF. Written as DNA, the CDR3 is TGTGCCAGTAGTATAGTCCGGACTAGCGGGAGTGTCATCACCGGGGAGCTGTTTTTT. Full variable domain (remainder filled in from reference TRBV19 and TRBJ2-2): DGGITQSPKYLFRKEGQNVTLSCEQNLNHDAMYWYRQDPGQGLRLIYYSQIVNDFQKGDIAEGYSVSREKKESFPLTVTSAQKNPTAFYLCASSIVRTSGSVITGELFFGEGSRLTVL.